This record covers a single T cell receptor beta chain. Its antigen is currently unknown. The data originate from a study of somatic mutations in cytotoxic T cells in rheumatoid arthritis. About the study: Flow cytometric sorting isolated some V beta antibody-stained T-cell populations at nearly 100% purity, and among them were V beta1+ cells that underwent TCRB sequencing.

Regarding the study as a whole: Among patients with rheumatoid arthritis, but not healthy controls, CD8+ clonality increased with age. Unidentified antigens were the targets of the expanded CD8+ clones.

V dropped 5 bases and J dropped 5; count of bases not matched to a gene: 9. CDR3 length: 14 residues. CDR1 and CDR2 from the germline V gene are MNHEY and SMNVEV (reference sequence). Some clones are missing from TCRdb's copy, which holds only in-frame ones; the method was immunoSEQ multiplex PCR. The data show some 40,000 clones, 70% to 85% seen once. This sequence originates from a middle-aged man in good health. Material for sequencing was CD8+ T cells sorted from blood. V and J are TRBV27 and TRBJ2-7, with 7 bases that match TRBD1. The chain's CDR3 is CASSPDRVRNEQYF. The CDR3, as DNA: TGTGCCAGCAGTCCCGACAGGGTGAGAAACGAGCAGTACTTC.